A single T cell receptor (beta chain) is shown here with its context. Its antigen is currently unknown. The sample belongs to a study of regulatory T cells in long-lasting Graves disease. Whole-study results and caveats: Peripheral blood was the sole material, not thyroid tissue.

Time point: newly diagnosed GD, antithyroid drugs for less than 3 months. RNA isolated from PBMCs was used to make the TCR library. Diagnoses of Graves' disease were made by American Thyroid Association guidelines. Building the TCR beta libraries relied on iRepertoire HTBI primers, and CDR3 regions underwent Arm-PCR. TCRdb ran MiXCR on the multiplex PCR reads and lists one entry per CDR3 protein. The sample lists 450,000 to 600,000 distinct CDR3 sequences; roughly 13% were seen once. V shed 2 bases, J shed 1 base, and the junction held 10 bases outside the gene matches. Germline CDR1 is DFQATT and CDR2 is SNEGSKA (reference sequence). The CDR3 runs 18 residues. These data are also associated with another study on T cells in Graves' hyperthyroidism and ophthalmopathy. That work adds: Most thyroid-expanded clonotypes above 0.001 were also found in blood.

The sample here was peripheral blood mononuclear cells (PBMCs), taken at new diagnosis, from a patient treated with antithyroid drugs. This TCR came from a man younger than 45 with Graves disease. The chain carries TRBV20-1 and TRBJ2-1, with 11 bases lining up with TRBD2. This chain's CDR3 is CSARIRLAGGKSYNEQFF. In DNA, the CDR3 is TGCAGTGCTAGAATACGGCTAGCGGGAGGCAAATCCTACAATGAGCAGTTCTTC.